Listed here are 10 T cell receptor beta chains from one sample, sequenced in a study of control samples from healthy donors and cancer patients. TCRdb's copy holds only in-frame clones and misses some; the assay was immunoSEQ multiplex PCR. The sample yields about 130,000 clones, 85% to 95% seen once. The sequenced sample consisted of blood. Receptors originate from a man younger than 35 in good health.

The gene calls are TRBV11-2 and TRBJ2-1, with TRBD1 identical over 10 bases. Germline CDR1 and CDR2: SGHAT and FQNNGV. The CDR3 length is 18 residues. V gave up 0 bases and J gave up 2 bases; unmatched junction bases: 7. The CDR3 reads CASSLDLVGTGAYNEQFF. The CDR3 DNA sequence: TGTGCCAGCAGCTTAGATTTGGTCGGGACAGGGGCCTACAATGAGCAGTTCTTC.

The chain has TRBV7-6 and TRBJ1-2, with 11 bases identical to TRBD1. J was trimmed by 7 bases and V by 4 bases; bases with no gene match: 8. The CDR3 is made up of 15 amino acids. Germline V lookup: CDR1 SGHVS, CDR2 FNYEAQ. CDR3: CASSSRTGGVGGYTF. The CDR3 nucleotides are TGTGCCAGCAGCTCGAGGACAGGGGGCGTAGGTGGCTACACCTTC. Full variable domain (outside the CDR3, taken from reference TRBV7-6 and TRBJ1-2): GAGVSQSPRYKVTKRGQDVALRCDPISGHVSLYWYRQALGQGPEFLTYFNYEAQQDKSGLPNDRFSAERPEGSISTLTIQRTEQRDSAMYRCASSSRTGGVGGYTFGSGTRLTVV.

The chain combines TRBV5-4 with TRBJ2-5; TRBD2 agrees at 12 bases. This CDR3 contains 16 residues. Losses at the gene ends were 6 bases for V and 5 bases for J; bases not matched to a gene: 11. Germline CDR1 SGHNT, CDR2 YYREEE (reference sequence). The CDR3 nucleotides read TGTGCCAGCAACCAAGCGACTAGCGGGAGTAAGGAGACCCAGTACTTC. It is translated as CASNQATSGSKETQYF.

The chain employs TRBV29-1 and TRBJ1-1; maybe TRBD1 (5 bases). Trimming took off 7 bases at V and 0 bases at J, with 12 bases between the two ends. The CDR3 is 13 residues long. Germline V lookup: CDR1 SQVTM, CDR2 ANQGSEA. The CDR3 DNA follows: TGCAGCGCTACGACAGCCCTGAACACTGAAGCTTTCTTT. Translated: CSATTALNTEAFF.

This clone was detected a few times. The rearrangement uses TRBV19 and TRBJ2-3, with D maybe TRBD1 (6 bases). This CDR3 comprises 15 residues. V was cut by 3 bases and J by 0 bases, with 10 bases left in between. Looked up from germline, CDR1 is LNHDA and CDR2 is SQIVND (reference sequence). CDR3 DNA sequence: TGTGCCAGTAGTATTCGACAGGATAGCACAGATACGCAGTATTTT. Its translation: CASSIRQDSTDTQYF.

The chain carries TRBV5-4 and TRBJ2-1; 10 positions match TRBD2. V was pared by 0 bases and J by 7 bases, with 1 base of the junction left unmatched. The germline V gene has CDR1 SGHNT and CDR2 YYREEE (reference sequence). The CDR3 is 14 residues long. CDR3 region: CASSLVSGGNEQFF. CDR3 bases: TGTGCCAGCAGCTTGGTTAGCGGGGGGAATGAGCAGTTCTTC.

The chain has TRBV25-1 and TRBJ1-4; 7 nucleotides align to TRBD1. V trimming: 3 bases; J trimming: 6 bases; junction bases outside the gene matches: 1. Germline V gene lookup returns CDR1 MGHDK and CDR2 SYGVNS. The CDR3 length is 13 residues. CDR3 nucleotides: TGTGCCAGCAGTGACGACAGGGATGAAAAACTGTTTTTT. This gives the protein CASSDDRDEKLFF.

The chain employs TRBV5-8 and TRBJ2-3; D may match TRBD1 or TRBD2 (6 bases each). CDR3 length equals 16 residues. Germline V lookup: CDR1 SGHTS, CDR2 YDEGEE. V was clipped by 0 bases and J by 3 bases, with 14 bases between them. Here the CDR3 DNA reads TGTGCCAGCAGCTTGGCTTGGGGGGCGGTAACAGATACGCAGTATTTT. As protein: CASSLAWGAVTDTQYF.

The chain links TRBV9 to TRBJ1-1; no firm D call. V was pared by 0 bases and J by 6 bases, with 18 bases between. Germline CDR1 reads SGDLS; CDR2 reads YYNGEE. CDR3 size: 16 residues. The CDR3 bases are TGTGCCAGCAGCGTAGACGGTCCCCCCGTGATCGCTGAAGCTTTCTTT. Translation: CASSVDGPPVIAEAFF.

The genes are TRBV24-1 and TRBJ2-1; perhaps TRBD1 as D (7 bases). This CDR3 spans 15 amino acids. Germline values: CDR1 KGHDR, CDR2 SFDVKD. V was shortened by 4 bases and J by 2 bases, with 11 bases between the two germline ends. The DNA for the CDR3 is TGTGCCACCAGTGACCCAGGGGGGCCCTACAATGAGCAGTTCTTC. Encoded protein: CATSDPGGPYNEQFF.